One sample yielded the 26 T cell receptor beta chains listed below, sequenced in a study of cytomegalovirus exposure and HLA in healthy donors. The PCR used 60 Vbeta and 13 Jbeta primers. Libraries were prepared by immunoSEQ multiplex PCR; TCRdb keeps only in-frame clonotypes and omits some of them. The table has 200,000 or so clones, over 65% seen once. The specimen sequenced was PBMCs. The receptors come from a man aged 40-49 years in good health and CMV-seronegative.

For the CDR3, the DNA is TGTGCCAGCAGTTTTCTAGCGGGAAGCTCCTACGAGCAGTACTTC. It is translated as CASSFLAGSSYEQYF. The chain employs TRBV28 and TRBJ2-7, with TRBD2 identical over 9 bases. V shed 3 bases, J shed 0 bases, and the junction held 3 bases outside the gene matches. CDR1 MDHEN and CDR2 SYDVKM come from the germline V gene. The CDR3 sequence is 15 residues long.

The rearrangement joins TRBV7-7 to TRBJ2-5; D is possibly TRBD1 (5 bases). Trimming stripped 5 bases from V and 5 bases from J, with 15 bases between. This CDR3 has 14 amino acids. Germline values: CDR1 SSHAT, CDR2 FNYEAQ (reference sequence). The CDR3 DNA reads TGTGCCAGCAGCCCCATTGGGGCTTGGGAGACCCAGTACTTC. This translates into CASSPIGAWETQYF.

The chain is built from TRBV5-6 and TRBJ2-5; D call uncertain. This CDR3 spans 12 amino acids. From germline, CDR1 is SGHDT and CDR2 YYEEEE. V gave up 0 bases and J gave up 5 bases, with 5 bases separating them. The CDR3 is CASSLARETQYF. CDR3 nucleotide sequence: TGTGCCAGCAGCTTGGCGCGGGAGACCCAGTACTTC.

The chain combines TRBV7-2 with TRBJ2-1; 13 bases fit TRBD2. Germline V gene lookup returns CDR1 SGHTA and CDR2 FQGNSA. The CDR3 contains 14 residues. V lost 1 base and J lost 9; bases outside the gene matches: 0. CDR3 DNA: TGTGCCAGCAGCTTAGGGACTAGCGGGGGTGAGCAGTTCTTC. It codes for CASSLGTSGGEQFF.

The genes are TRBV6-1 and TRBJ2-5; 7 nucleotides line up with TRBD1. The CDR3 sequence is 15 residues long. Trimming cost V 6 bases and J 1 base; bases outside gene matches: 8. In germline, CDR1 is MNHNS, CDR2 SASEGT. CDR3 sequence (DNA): TGTGCCAGCAGGAAGTCACAGGGGCCCCAAGAGACCCAGTACTTC. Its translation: CASRKSQGPQETQYF.

CDR3 loop: CASSPGHSNTEAFF. CDR3 coding DNA: TGTGCCAGCAGTCCAGGGCACTCTAACACTGAAGCTTTCTTT. This chain uses TRBV6-6 with TRBJ1-1; D may be TRBD1 (5 bases). The CDR3 extends over 14 amino acids. V was clipped by 5 bases and J by 2 bases, with 12 bases between them. The germline gives CDR1 MNHNY, CDR2 SVGAGI (reference sequence).

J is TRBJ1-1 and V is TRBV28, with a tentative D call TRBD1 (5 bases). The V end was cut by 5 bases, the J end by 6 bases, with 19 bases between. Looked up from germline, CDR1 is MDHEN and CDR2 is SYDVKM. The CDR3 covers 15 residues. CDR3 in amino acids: CASSPSGTFKPEAFF. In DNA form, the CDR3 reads TGTGCCAGCAGTCCATCCGGGACTTTCAAGCCTGAAGCTTTCTTT. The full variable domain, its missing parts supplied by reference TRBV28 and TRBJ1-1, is DVKVTQSSRYLVKRTGEKVFLECVQDMDHENMFWYRQDPGLGLRLIYFSYDVKMKEKGDIPEGYSVSREKKERFSLILESASTNQTSMYLCASSPSGTFKPEAFFGQGTRLTVV.

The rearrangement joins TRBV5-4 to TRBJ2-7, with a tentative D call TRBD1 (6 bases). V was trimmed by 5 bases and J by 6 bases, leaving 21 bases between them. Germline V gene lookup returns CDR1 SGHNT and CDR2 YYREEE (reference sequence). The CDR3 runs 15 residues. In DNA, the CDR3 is TGTGCCAGCAGAATTGGGAGTAGGACAGCCGGCGAGCAGTACTTC. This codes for CASRIGSRTAGEQYF.

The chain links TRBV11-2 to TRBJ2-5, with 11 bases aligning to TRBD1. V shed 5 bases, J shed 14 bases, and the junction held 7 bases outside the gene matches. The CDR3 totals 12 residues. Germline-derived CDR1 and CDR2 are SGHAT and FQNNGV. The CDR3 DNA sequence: TGTGCCAGCAGCCGAGGGACAGGGGGATCATACTTC. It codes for CASSRGTGGSYF.

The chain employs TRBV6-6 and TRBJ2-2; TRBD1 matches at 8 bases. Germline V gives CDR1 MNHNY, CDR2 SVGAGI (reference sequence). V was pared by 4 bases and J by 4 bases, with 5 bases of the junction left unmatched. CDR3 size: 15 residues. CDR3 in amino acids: CASSFGQGRTGELFF. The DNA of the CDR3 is TGTGCCAGCAGTTTCGGACAGGGACGCACCGGGGAGCTGTTTTTT.

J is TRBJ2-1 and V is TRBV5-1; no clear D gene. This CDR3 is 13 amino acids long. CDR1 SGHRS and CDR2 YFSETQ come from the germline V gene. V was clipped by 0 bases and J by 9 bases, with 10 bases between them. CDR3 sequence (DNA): TGCGCCAGCAGCTTGGAAAGGAGTGGTGAGCAGTTCTTC. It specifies CASSLERSGEQFF.

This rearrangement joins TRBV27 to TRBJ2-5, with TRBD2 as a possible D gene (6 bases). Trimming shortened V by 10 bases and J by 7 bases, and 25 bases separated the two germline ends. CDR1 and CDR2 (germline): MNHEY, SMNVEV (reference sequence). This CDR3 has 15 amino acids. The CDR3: CATSGLASSPGTQYF. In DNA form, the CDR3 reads TGTGCCACCTCCGGGCTAGCGAGCTCTCCGGGGACCCAGTACTTC.

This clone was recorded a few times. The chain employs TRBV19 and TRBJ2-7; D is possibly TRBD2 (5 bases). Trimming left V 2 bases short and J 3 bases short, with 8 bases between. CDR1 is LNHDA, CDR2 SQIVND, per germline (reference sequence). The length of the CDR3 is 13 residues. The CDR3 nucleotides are TGTGCCAGTAGTATAATCGGAGGCTACGAGCAGTACTTC. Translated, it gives CASSIIGGYEQYF.

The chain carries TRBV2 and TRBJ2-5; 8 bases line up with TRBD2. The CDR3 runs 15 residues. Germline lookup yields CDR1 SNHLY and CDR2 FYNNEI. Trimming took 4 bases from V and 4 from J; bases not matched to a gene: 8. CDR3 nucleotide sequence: TGTGCCAGCAGTGGAGGAAACGGGAGGGGAGAGACCCAGTACTTC. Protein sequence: CASSGGNGRGETQYF.

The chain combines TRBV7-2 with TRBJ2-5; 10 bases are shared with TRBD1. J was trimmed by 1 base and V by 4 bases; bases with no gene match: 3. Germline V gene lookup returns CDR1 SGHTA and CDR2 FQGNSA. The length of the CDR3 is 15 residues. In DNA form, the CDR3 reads TGTGCCAGCAGCTGGGACAGGGGTACCCAAGAGACCCAGTACTTC. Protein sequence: CASSWDRGTQETQYF.

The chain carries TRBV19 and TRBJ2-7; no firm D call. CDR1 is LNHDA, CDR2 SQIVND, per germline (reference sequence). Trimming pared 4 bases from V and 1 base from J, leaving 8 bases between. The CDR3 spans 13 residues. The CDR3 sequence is CASSRAVSYEQYF. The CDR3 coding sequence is TGTGCCAGTAGTAGGGCAGTTTCCTACGAGCAGTACTTC.

Written as DNA, the CDR3 is TGTGCCAGCAGCTTAAGACCGGGTATCTCCTACGAGCAGTACTTC. It translates to CASSLRPGISYEQYF. The chain couples TRBV7-8 to TRBJ2-7; the D is unclear. Trimming removed 2 bases from V and 0 bases from J, with 11 bases in between. Germline CDR1 is SGHVS and CDR2 is FQNEAQ. This CDR3 is 15 amino acids long.

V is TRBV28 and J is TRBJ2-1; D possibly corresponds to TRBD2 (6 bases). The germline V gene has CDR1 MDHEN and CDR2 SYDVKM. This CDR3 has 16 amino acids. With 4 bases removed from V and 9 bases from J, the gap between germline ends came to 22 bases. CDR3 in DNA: TGTGCCAGCAGTTCTCCGGGAGAATTAGAGGCGGTTGAGCAGTTCTTC. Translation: CASSSPGELEAVEQFF.

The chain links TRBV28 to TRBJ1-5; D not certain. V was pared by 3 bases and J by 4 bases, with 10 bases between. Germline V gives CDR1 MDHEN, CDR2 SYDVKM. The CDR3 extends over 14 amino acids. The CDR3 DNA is TGTGCCAGCAGTTTGGTTGGAGAGAATCAGCCCCAGCATTTT. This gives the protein CASSLVGENQPQHF.

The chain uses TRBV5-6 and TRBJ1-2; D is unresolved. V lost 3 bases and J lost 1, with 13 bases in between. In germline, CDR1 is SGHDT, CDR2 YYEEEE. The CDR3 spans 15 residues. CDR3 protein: CASSSGGLHNYGYTF. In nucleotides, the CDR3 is TGTGCCAGCAGCTCGGGAGGGCTTCATAACTATGGCTACACCTTC.

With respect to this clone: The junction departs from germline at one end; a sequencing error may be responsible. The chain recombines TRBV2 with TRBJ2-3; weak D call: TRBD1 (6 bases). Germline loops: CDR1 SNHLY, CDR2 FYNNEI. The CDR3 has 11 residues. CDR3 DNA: TGTGCCAGCAGTGACAGCAAGAGGGGGACTTTT. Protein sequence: CASSDSKRGTF.

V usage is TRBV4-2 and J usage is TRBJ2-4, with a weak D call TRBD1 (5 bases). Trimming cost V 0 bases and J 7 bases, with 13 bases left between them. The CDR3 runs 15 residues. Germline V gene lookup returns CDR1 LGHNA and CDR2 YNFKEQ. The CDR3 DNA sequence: TGTGCCAGCAGCCAAGAATTAGGGGCGTTCAACATTCAGTACTTC. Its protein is CASSQELGAFNIQYF.

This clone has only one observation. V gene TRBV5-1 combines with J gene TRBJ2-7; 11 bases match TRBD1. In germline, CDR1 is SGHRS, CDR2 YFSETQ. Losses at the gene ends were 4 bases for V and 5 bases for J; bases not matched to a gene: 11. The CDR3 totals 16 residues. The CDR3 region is CASSAGTGGIVDEQYF. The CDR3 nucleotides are TGCGCCAGCAGCGCGGGGACAGGGGGTATCGTCGACGAGCAGTACTTC.

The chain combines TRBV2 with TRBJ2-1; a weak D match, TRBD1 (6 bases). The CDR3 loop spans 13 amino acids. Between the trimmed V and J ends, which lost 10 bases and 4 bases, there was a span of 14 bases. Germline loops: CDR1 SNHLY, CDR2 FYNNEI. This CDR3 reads CATQGSLYNEQFF. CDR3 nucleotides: TGTGCCACCCAGGGGTCTCTTTACAATGAGCAGTTCTTC.

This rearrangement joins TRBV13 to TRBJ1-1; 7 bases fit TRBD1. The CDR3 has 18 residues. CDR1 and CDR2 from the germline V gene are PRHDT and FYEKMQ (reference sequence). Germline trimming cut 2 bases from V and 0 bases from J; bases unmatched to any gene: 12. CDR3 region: CASSLKSQGLPMNTEAFF. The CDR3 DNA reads TGTGCCAGCAGCTTAAAGTCACAGGGGCTTCCTATGAACACTGAAGCTTTCTTT.

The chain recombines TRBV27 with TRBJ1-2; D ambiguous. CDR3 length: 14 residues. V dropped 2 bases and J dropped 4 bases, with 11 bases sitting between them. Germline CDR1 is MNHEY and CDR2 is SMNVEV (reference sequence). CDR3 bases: TGTGCCAGCAGTTTACGTGAGATTGGCTATGGCTACACCTTC. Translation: CASSLREIGYGYTF.